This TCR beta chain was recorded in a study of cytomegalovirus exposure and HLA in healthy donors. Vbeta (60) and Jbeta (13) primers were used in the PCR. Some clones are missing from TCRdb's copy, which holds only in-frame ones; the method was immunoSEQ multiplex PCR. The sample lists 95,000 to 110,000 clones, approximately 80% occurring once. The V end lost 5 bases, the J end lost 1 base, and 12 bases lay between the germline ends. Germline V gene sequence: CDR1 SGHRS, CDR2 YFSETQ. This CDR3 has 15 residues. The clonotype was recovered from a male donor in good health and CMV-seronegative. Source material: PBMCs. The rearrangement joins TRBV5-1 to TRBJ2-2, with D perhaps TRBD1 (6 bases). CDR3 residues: CASSLMTGNTGELFF. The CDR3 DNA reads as TGCGCCAGCAGTTTGATGACAGGGAACACCGGGGAGCTGTTTTTT.